This record looks at one TCR beta chain sequence and its context. These data are taken from a study of blood T cell repertoires in COVID-19. Overall study: T cells, B-cell-depleted T cells, or PBMCs provided the cDNA or gDNA that served as material.

Germline values: CDR1 MNHEY, CDR2 SVGAGI. CDR3 length equals 14 residues. Trimming stripped 7 bases from V and 0 bases from J, with 13 bases between. Participants' reported clinical history set cohort assignment. Using immunoSEQ multiplex PCR, the repertoire was profiled, and TCRdb retains in-frame clones only, with some absent. The sample gives about 330,000 clones, around 87% of which show up once; under 5.5% is in the top ten. The specimen was PBMCs or T cells enriched from blood (not recorded which). The receptor's source is a woman aged 25 to 39 who had recovered from COVID-19. The chain links TRBV6-5 to TRBJ2-7; maybe TRBD2 (6 bases). Here the CDR3 DNA reads TGTGCCAGCATCCGGGACTCAATCTCCTACGAGCAGTACTTC. Its protein product is CASIRDSISYEQYF.